This T cell receptor beta chain was sequenced in a study of molecular identifiers for immune sequencing clone quantification. Study-level points and caveats: Highly expanded clone sizes could be underestimated by identical TCR molecules that share a barcode. Spiked Jurkat TCR RNA equivalent to one cell was reportedly detectable in some 960,000 naive cells.

Concerning this clonotype itself: The antigen is undetermined. Germline and junction disagree at one end, which may indicate a read error.

One entry per CDR3 protein results from TCRdb running MiXCR on the PCR reads. The sample has around 480,000 distinct CDR3 sequences; less than 30% are singletons. Naive CD8 T cells were picked out by sorting for CD8+CD4-CCR7+CD45RA+. From germline, CDR1 is MGHRA and CDR2 YSYEKL. This CDR3 has 14 residues. The sample comprised naive CD8+ T cells from blood, with Jurkat cell RNA spiked in. As for subset: FACS-sorted CD8+CD4-CCR7+CD45RA+ naive T cells. The V call is TRBV4-1, the J call TRBJ2-7; D may be TRBD2 (7 bases). This sequence originates from a human donor in good health. Some libraries in this study had Jurkat cell RNA spiked in. Here the CDR3 reads CASGHAGAGGEQYF. CDR3 nucleotides: TGCGCCAGCGGCCATGCGGGGGCAGGAGGAGAGCAGTACTTC.